These 21 T cell receptor beta chains were sequenced from one sample in a study of shared clonotypes between healthy human individuals. TCRdb's table, derived via immunoSEQ multiplex PCR, lists solely in-frame clones and lacks some. The table shows about 2.3 million clones, with 85% to 95% occurring only once. Specimen: naive CD4+ T cells from PBMCs. Sample subset: CD45RA+ positively selected. All receptors come from a man aged 18 to 29 in good health. Some clones in this sample may be carry-over from other donors' samples.

This chain connects TRBV5-4 to TRBJ2-1; the match to TRBD2 covers 15 bases. In germline, CDR1 is SGHNT, CDR2 YYREEE (reference sequence). V lost 4 bases and J lost 9; bases outside the gene matches: 8. The CDR3 length is 16 residues. CDR3 nucleotide sequence: TGTGCCAGCAGCAGTCGGACTAGCGGGAGGGCCAGTGAGCAGTTCTTC. Translated: CASSSRTSGRASEQFF.

This clone was counted a single time. The chain joins TRBV5-3 to TRBJ2-7; possible D gene TRBD2, 5 bases. TRBV5-3 is an open reading frame, and its role is uncertain. CDR3 length: 12 amino acids. The V end lost 3 bases, the J end lost 4 bases, and 8 bases lay between the germline ends. CDR3 in amino acids: CARSSGVYEQYF. The CDR3 nucleotides read TGTGCCAGAAGCTCCGGGGTATACGAGCAGTACTTC.

V is TRBV5-5 and J is TRBJ1-2; D is unclear. Per germline, CDR1 SGHKS and CDR2 YYEKEE (reference sequence). V was trimmed by 2 bases and J by 2 bases, leaving 7 bases between them. CDR3 size: 13 residues. The CDR3 bases are TGTGCCAGCAGCTTTGGCCAGAACTATGGCTACACCTTC. Protein sequence: CASSFGQNYGYTF.

This chain links TRBV29-1 with TRBJ2-7; the D is unclear. Between the trimmed V and J ends, which lost 4 bases and 3 bases, there was a span of 10 bases. Germline V gene data show CDR1 as SQVTM and CDR2 as ANQGSEA. This CDR3 is built from 12 residues. CDR3 nucleotides: TGCAGCGTTGTTGAGCCCGGCTACGAGCAGTACTTC. Protein product: CSVVEPGYEQYF.

The chain has TRBV29-1 and TRBJ1-2, with 8 bases aligning to TRBD1. The CDR3 covers 15 residues. V lost 8 bases and J lost 4; bases outside the gene matches: 15. Germline-derived CDR1 and CDR2 are SQVTM and ANQGSEA. The CDR3, as DNA: TGCAGCCCCCGGACAGGGAAAAACGGGGCCTATGGCTACACCTTC. Translating gives CSPRTGKNGAYGYTF.

The rearrangement links TRBV2 to TRBJ2-5; 9 bases align to TRBD1. CDR1 and CDR2 from the germline V gene are SNHLY and FYNNEI. The CDR3 consists of 14 residues. Losses at the gene ends were 7 bases for V and 3 bases for J; bases not matched to a gene: 6. The CDR3 DNA reads TGTGCCAGCACCCCGACAGGGGGGAAAGAGACCCAGTACTTC. Protein sequence: CASTPTGGKETQYF.

J is TRBJ2-1 and V is TRBV29-1; D perhaps matches TRBD2 (8 bases). Germline CDR1 and CDR2: SQVTM and ANQGSEA. V lost 7 bases, J lost 0 bases, and 25 bases lay in between. The CDR3 has 18 amino acids. The CDR3 DNA is TGCAGCGCGCGGTGGAGGAGGGGGCTAGCGGGCTCCTACAATGAGCAGTTCTTC. The encoded protein is CSARWRRGLAGSYNEQFF.

The chain combines TRBV11-2 with TRBJ2-7; D might be TRBD2 (6 bases). Germline V CDR1 and CDR2: SGHAT, FQNNGV. This CDR3 comprises 11 residues. The V end lost 5 bases, the J end lost 6 bases, and 8 bases lay between the germline ends. CDR3 amino acids: CASSISGEQYF. DNA of the CDR3: TGTGCCAGCAGCATTAGCGGCGAGCAGTACTTC.

The chain employs TRBV28 and TRBJ1-2; unclear D gene. Germline V gene sequence: CDR1 MDHEN, CDR2 SYDVKM. Trimming stripped 2 bases from V and 4 bases from J, with 11 bases between. The CDR3 extends over 14 amino acids. The DNA of the CDR3 is TGTGCCAGCAGTTTAGTAGGTTGGGGCTATGGCTACACCTTC. This codes for CASSLVGWGYGYTF.

The V call is TRBV28, the J call TRBJ1-2; D perhaps matches TRBD1 (5 bases). Per the germline V gene, CDR1 is MDHEN and CDR2 is SYDVKM. Trimming shortened V by 7 bases and J by 4 bases, and 19 bases separated the two germline ends. The CDR3 has 15 amino acids. CDR3 bases: TGTGCCAGCACCCCCGGAGGGGAACCTTTCTATGGCTACACCTTC. This sequence encodes CASTPGGEPFYGYTF.

The chain carries TRBV18 and TRBJ1-1, with unresolved D. CDR1 is KGHSH and CDR2 is LQKENI in the germline V gene. V lost 3 bases to trimming and J lost 5 bases, with 13 bases between them. The length of the CDR3 is 14 residues. The CDR3 DNA is TGTGCCAGCTCACCCCGTAGGGTGGGGACTGAAGCTTTCTTT. This codes for CASSPRRVGTEAFF.

The chain links TRBV6-5 to TRBJ1-2; no clear D gene. This CDR3 has 14 amino acids. Germline CDR1 reads MNHEY; CDR2 reads SVGAGI. Deletions cut 0 bases from V and 10 bases from J, with 15 bases between. The DNA for the CDR3 is TGTGCCAGCAGTTACTCTGGTGCCGCACTAGACTACACCTTC. Residues: CASSYSGAALDYTF.

The chain carries TRBV11-2 and TRBJ1-2; 10 bases are a match to TRBD1. This CDR3 has 13 amino acids. Trimming cost V 5 bases and J 8 bases; bases outside gene matches: 5. Germline values: CDR1 SGHAT, CDR2 FQNNGV. The CDR3 region is CASSQGQGFGYTF. The CDR3 nucleotides are TGTGCCAGCAGCCAGGGACAGGGGTTCGGCTACACCTTC.

V is TRBV9 and J is TRBJ2-2, with 9 positions matching TRBD2. This CDR3 region has 17 residues. The trim removed 1 base at V and 6 bases at J, leaving 10 bases unmatched. The germline gives CDR1 SGDLS, CDR2 YYNGEE. The CDR3 loop reads CASSVYPPSGIAGELFF. The CDR3 region has the DNA TGTGCCAGCAGCGTATACCCGCCTAGCGGGATCGCCGGGGAGCTGTTTTTT.

V gene TRBV11-3 combines with J gene TRBJ2-5; D ambiguous. V was shortened by 4 bases and J by 5 bases, with 11 bases between the two germline ends. The V gene's germline CDR1 is SGHNT and CDR2 YENEEA. The CDR3 is 13 residues long. Here the CDR3 reads CASSYLLGETQYF. In DNA, the CDR3 is TGTGCCAGCAGCTATCTCTTGGGTGAGACCCAGTACTTC.

The chain couples TRBV9 to TRBJ2-3; 9 nucleotides align to TRBD2. CDR3 length equals 17 residues. Germline-derived CDR1 and CDR2 are SGDLS and YYNGEE. J was trimmed by 0 bases and V by 0 bases; bases with no gene match: 5. This CDR3 is CASSVGPSGASTDTQYF. The CDR3 nucleotides read TGTGCCAGCAGCGTAGGTCCTAGCGGGGCCAGCACAGATACGCAGTATTTT. Drawing the rest from reference TRBV9 and TRBJ2-3, the complete variable domain is DSGVTQTPKHLITATGQRVTLRCSPRSGDLSVYWYQQSLDQGLQFLIQYYNGEERAKGNILERFSAQQFPDLHSELNLSSLELGDSALYFCASSVGPSGASTDTQYFGPGTRLTVL.

The chain employs TRBV5-8 and TRBJ1-4; weak D call: TRBD1 (5 bases). Trimming removed 1 base from V and 1 base from J, with 8 bases in between. Germline CDR1 and CDR2: SGHTS and YDEGEE. This CDR3 is built from 15 residues. DNA for the CDR3: TGTGCCAGCAGCTTGAAGGGACTAACTAATGAAAAACTGTTTTTT. Amino acids: CASSLKGLTNEKLFF.

The chain carries TRBV7-9 and TRBJ1-2; 7 nucleotides agree with TRBD1. CDR1 is SEHNR, CDR2 FQNEAQ, per germline (reference sequence). This CDR3 is built from 15 residues. The junction had 13 bases not matched to a gene; V was cut back by 1 base and J by 11 bases. CDR3 residues: CASSLDRGPRWLYTF. The CDR3 region has the DNA TGTGCCAGCAGCTTAGACAGGGGCCCACGATGGTTATACACCTTC.

This chain links TRBV6-1 with TRBJ1-2; no clear D gene. The V gene's germline CDR1 is MNHNS and CDR2 SASEGT. V was cut by 1 base and J by 7 bases, with 16 bases left in between. The CDR3 covers 15 residues. CDR3: CASSEGRPGRGGYTF. The DNA for the CDR3 is TGTGCCAGCAGTGAAGGGCGACCGGGTCGGGGTGGCTACACCTTC.

Only one count was recorded for this clone. This chain uses TRBV6-1 with TRBJ1-6, with D uncertain. Per the germline V gene, CDR1 is MNHNS and CDR2 is SASEGT. CDR3 size: 16 residues. V was pared by 3 bases and J by 0 bases, with 9 bases between. The CDR3 DNA reads as TGTGCCAGCAGTGAGCTGGGGATCTCCTATAATTCACCCCTCCACTTT. This codes for CASSELGISYNSPLHF.

V and J are TRBV29-1 and TRBJ2-3, with D perhaps TRBD1 or TRBD2 (7 bases each). Germline-derived CDR1 and CDR2 are SQVTM and ANQGSEA. This CDR3 is 13 amino acids long. Trimming shortened V by 7 bases and J by 4 bases, and 15 bases separated the two germline ends. CDR3 sequence (DNA): TGCAGCGGCGACAGGGCGGGGGCAGATACGCAGTATTTT. Translation: CSGDRAGADTQYF.